This T cell receptor beta chain stems from a study of immune aging and cytomegalovirus after organ transplant (dated by TCRdb to about 2021). Regarding the research as a whole: All transplant recipients received three-drug immunosuppression with prednisone, tacrolimus, and mycophenolate.

The library was built by means of single-cell sequencing. The data were produced on an Illumina NovaSeq 6000. For cell capture and library preparation, the team used the BD Rhapsody Targeted mRNA and AbSeq Reagent Kit in a microwell format. Libraries covered TCR, sample tags, AbSeq, and targeted mRNA from the Human T-Cell Expression Panel plus custom TOX and TOX2 primers. Libraries were sequenced on an Illumina NovaSeq. Regarding the original processing steps: The analysis covered approximately 9,900 cells in total, of which 7,000 to 8,500 were CD8 T cells and 4,000 to 5,000 were CD8 T cells with an identifiable TCR CDR3. The BD Rhapsody Targeted Analysis Pipeline, including V(D)J processing, was run on the Seven Bridges Genomics platform to process the raw data. SeqGeq 1.6.0 was used for quality control, Sample Tag demultiplexing with Lex-BDSMK, clone identification with VDJ Explorer, and Seurat clustering. A clone was considered non-expanded if it made up <1% of CD8 T cells, and considered a clonal expansion if it made up >2.5% of the sample. TCRdb cleaned the public reads at Q25 with fastp, built clones with MiXCR and kept in-frame beta chains. Every entry covers one CDR3 protein and lists the most common genes and DNA from its rows. V and J calls and clone size were set by TCRdb, not the authors. The sample table shows roughly 20,000 distinct CDR3 sequences, and about a third are seen once. The ten largest account for about 25% of the sample.

This clonotype occurred a few times. Its antigen specificity is not known. No base quality information exists; no much larger clone differs at one position. The sample's time point label, in plain terms: five sample-tagged time points from pre-transplant (day -1) to day 368 post-transplant, pooled. After thawing, PBMC were stimulated with a CMV IE-1 overlapping peptide library for 12 to 13 hours, with no transport inhibitors added. After thawing, cells were rested overnight and were then stimulated in R10 medium with CD28/CD49d costimulation. The IE-1 peptide library was composed of 15-amino-acid peptides with overlaps of 11 amino acids. Each time point was barcoded with BD Single-Cell Multiplexing Kit Sample Tags, pooled, and stained with oligo-conjugated anti-CD45RA plus sorting antibodies. A BD FACSAria III was used to sort CMV-responsive CD8+CD137+ and CD4+CD154+ T cells at 4-way purity. Blood was drawn into EDTA vacutainers and was processed by Ficoll gradient within 1-24 hours.

Broad study findings and their caveats: Large clones contained a higher proportion of TEMRA cells, and the seven largest clones (roughly 1,800 cells) acquired aged and TEMRA cells while losing TCM cells. Following viremia, cells with an aged phenotype rose post-transplant no matter the clone size, with the increase showing up earlier in large clones (days 200-264) than in small clones. CD57 was not measured in the sequencing data, so a conservative gene-based aging definition was used instead.

This TCR was sampled from a female donor who had a heart transplant and CMV viremia. Material: CMV peptide-activated CD4+ and CD8+ T cells sorted from blood, obtained at five time points, pooled. This specimen's cell subset or site label, interpreted: sorted CD8+CD137+ and CD4+CD154+ T cells after 11 to 12 h CMV IE-1 peptide stimulation.

The DNA reads TGTGCCATCAGCGGGGACAGGGAAACAGATACGCAGTATTTT. This sequence encodes CAISGDRETDTQYF. The chain links TRBV10-3 with TRBJ2-3, with TRBD1 identical over 9 junction bases. CDR1 ENHRY and CDR2 SYGVKD were looked up in the germline V gene. The CDR3 numbers 14 residues from cysteine through phenylalanine. CDR3 DNA only is kept here, 42 bases in frame from base 1. Trimming leaves V shorter by 6 bases and J shorter by 3 bases, with the junction holding 4 bases beyond the gene matches.